This T cell receptor beta chain derives from a study of blood T cell repertoires in COVID-19. Study details: Both acute and convalescent COVID-19 samples were obtained from the United States, Italy and Spain.

Clones were sequenced by immunoSEQ multiplex PCR, and TCRdb holds only the in-frame ones, with some missing. The table shows about 340,000 clones, with just over 85% occurring only once. V lost 7 bases to trimming and J lost 5 bases, with 15 bases between them. The CDR3 spans 13 residues. The germline CDR1 and CDR2 sequences are SNHLY and FYNNEI. Adults between roughly 18 and 89 years of age took part from about two dozen US areas. The receptor was isolated from a woman between 35 and 50 years old with acute COVID-19. Sequenced material: PBMCs or T cells enriched from blood (not recorded which). V is TRBV2 and J is TRBJ2-7; maybe TRBD1 (6 bases). The chain's CDR3 is CASTVKHRDEQYF. The CDR3 nucleotides read TGTGCCAGCACGGTTAAACACAGGGACGAGCAGTACTTC.